This T cell receptor (beta chain) is drawn from a study of cytomegalovirus exposure and HLA in healthy donors listed by TCRdb under 2017. Concerning the study at large: According to an earlier analysis of 450 to 650 of the donors, roughly 180 million T cells yielded 120 million or so unique TCR beta sequences and approximately 280 Gb of sequence data. An early release that covered about 640 HLA-typed donors contained approximately 300 gigabases of sequencing data and 85 million to 100 million unique TCR sequences. Among the roughly 390 genotyped donors, about 85% belonged to the genetic ancestry cluster associated with self-reported Caucasian donors. The aim of the study was to test whether cataloging public T cell receptors could identify signatures of past pathogen exposure. The T cell repertoires of some 670 subjects were profiled by immunosequencing and related to cytomegalovirus serostatus. Along with the roughly 670-subject first cohort, a separate validation cohort of around 110 different subjects was used. To predict cytomegalovirus infection status, the study brought together high-throughput TCR immunosequencing, statistical association of individual TCRs with disease status, and machine learning. In a later analysis, previously published TCR beta repertoires from 670 or so donors were re-analyzed and high-resolution HLA genotyping was added so that TCR occurrence patterns could be studied. In the later analysis, no new phenotypic data were used to find candidate immune exposures; instead, reliance was placed on TCR beta sequences and their occurrence across donors. An earlier analysis of around 540 of the donors applied high-throughput TCR beta sequencing to assess whether each TCR beta V gene segment acted as functional or pseudogenic. Donor age, sex, ethnicity and CMV serostatus were collected together with the repertoire data. Genome-wide SNP genotypes for about three fifths of the roughly 670 donors were used in a later genetic analysis, which treated that subset as a discovery cohort. Every discovery cohort repertoire had been produced on one sequencing platform. Both class I and class II loci were covered by HLA typing, at four-digit resolution. The number of donors typed differed by locus, with roughly 620-640 for A, B, C, DRB1 and DQB1, more than 500 for DQA1, 600 to 610 for DPA1, and approximately 470 for DPB1. Because of strong linkage in the cohort, a few DR-DQ haplotypes were treated as single units for association and clustering. Across 300 to 400 genotyped donors of the cohort, an average of about 240,000 unique TCR beta nucleotide sequences per donor were sequenced, and roughly 17% of those sequences were non-productive. What the authors observed across the whole study: The study listed 150 to 200 TCR beta chains as associated with cytomegalovirus. The 87-base-pair reads could not distinguish some IMGT-functional V segments, including TRBV6-2 and TRBV6-3, so those segments were excluded. Correlated functional status among segregating V segments might reflect linkage disequilibrium, but an unknown experimental factor could not be ruled out. V-gene and J-gene trimming of TCR beta chains was associated with a missense DCLRE1C variant in a later genetic analysis, and the association was replicated in an independent cohort. In a later analysis, HLA-associated TCR beta chains showed more clonal expansion and lower generation probabilities than non-associated chains that were equally common. The classifier was reported to diagnose cytomegalovirus status with high specificity and sensitivity in both the original cohort and the validation cohort. In vitro tests confirmed that a few of the cytomegalovirus-associated TCR beta chains recognize cytomegalovirus antigens. Because counts were too low, roughly 18 rarely observed V segments, including chromosome 9 orphons, were left out of the earlier analysis of a few hundred of the donors. A further reported finding was that TCR beta sequences accurately predicted the HLA-A and HLA-B alleles for most subjects in the first cohort. A later analysis reported that several top co-occurrence clusters appeared linked to parvovirus B19, influenza, CMV and Epstein-Barr virus. According to the authors, the approach could potentially be generalized to other disease states and immunological phenotypes. According to a later analysis, most CMV-associated TCR beta chains appeared to be HLA-restricted, and the HLA associations seemed to be driven largely by CMV exposure. Most TCR sequences were observed very rarely across donors, whereas some public TCRs were present in many individuals. In an earlier analysis of over 550 of the donors, most TCR beta V segments were observed in productive rearrangements about 90% or about 30% of the time, broadly matching IMGT annotations. In a later genetic analysis, fewer N-insertions in productive TCRs were reported among donors in an Asian-associated ancestry cluster than the roughly 700-donor mean. When HLA alleles, especially DR and DQ, strongly co-occurred, attributing TCR associations to individual alleles was difficult. Because HLA typing was missing for some donors at each locus, association tests included only the typed subset. Roughly uniform sequencing depth across donors was assumed in presence/absence analyses, although this assumption may not hold. In a later analysis, some 17,000 TCR beta sequences were associated with specific HLA alleles at a false discovery rate of 0.05. A cluster of highly shared sequence variants was judged likely to be a technical artifact of the sequencing pipeline. According to a later analysis, TCR association rates differed among HLA loci, with DRB1 alleles showing the most associated TCRs and HLA-C alleles showing the fewest. For the cohort, immune exposure information was limited to CMV serostatus. This cohort had only TCR beta chains sequenced, and the lack of alpha or paired-chain data limited which features could be detected.

The cohort was made up of several hundred healthy bone marrow donors. At the time of sampling, every cohort member was nominally healthy, though immune exposures that went unrecorded were likely present. The donor tested CMV seronegative and was one of the 352 seronegative cohort members. Every donor gave a peripheral blood sample, and the peripheral blood mononuclear cells from that sample were used for TCR beta sequencing. The Qiagen DNeasy Blood Extraction Kit was used to extract genomic DNA from the blood cell samples. As to this clone: What antigen it recognizes has not been identified. Nothing much larger sits one base from this clone, and base qualities are not available.

The V and J ends are trimmed by 6 bases and 6 bases, leaving 17 bases between them. The cysteine opens and the phenylalanine closes a CDR3 of 15 amino acids. Here the CDR3 DNA is all that survives: 45 bases in frame from base 1. From a lookup of the germline V gene, CDR1 and CDR2 are SNHLY and FYNNEI. The library came from the immunoSEQ multiplex PCR assay. For the multiplex PCR, a mixture combining 60 forward primers for TCR Vbeta segments and 13 reverse primers for TCR Jbeta segments was used. The CDR3 region of rearranged TCR beta genes was amplified from genomic DNA by a multiplex PCR assay. Amplified TCR beta libraries were sequenced as 87-base-pair reads on the Illumina HiSeq System. In the paper's pipeline: A later analysis counted tens of millions of unique TCR beta chains across the 700 or so repertoires, and some 11 million of these chains were shared by at least two donors. Raw reads were error-corrected and collapsed into unique sequences by a nearest-neighbor algorithm in which closely related sequences were merged to remove PCR and sequencing errors. Alignment of CDR3 sequences to IMGT reference sequences was used to assign V, D and J gene segments. For a sequence to be retained, at least a six-nucleotide match to both a V gene segment and a J gene segment was required. A rearrangement was called productive if the CDR3 had no stop codons and remained in frame with V and J, and every other rearrangement was called non-productive. Following IMGT convention, CDR3 was defined as the stretch from the second conserved V-encoded cysteine up to the conserved J-encoded phenylalanine. The earlier analysis of about 590 of the donors excluded sequences that lacked an unambiguous match to a single V gene segment. In an earlier analysis of several hundred of the donors, V segments were called functional above 56.7% productive rearrangements and were called segregating when the between-donor standard deviation exceeded 5%. A statistical classification framework was developed to diagnose cytomegalovirus status using the catalog of TCR beta chain sequences. In a later analysis, V and J genes were assigned by comparing TCR nucleotide sequences against IMGT/GENE-DB human TR gene sequences. A later analysis assigned CDR3 sequences and most-parsimonious VDJ recombination scenarios with the TCRdist pipeline. In a later analysis, each TCR beta chain was defined by its CDR3 amino acid sequence together with its V-gene family, and reads without a unique V-gene family were excluded. A later analysis removed nearly 600 highly shared, low-generation-probability nucleotide sequences to deal with suspected cross-contamination and a sequencing artifact. For each public chain, a later analysis derived a clonal expansion index from normalized ranks of inferred template counts within each repertoire. Generation probabilities in a later analysis came from a VDJ recombination model fitted to out-of-frame rearrangements, and those results were checked against IGoR. Hypergeometric tests were used in a later analysis to score TCR-TCR, TCR-HLA and TCR-CMV co-occurrence, with a repertoire-size bias correction applied to the TCR pairs. In a later analysis, false discovery rates were estimated by permuting HLA or CMV assignments 20 times. A later analysis grouped co-occurring TCRs with DBSCAN, adding TCRdist sequence similarity when clustering within HLA-allele-positive subsets. Repertoires with fewer than 30,000 or more than 120,000 public chains, plus five repertoires with anomalous nucleotide sharing, were excluded from co-occurrence clustering. This immuneACCESS table, as held by TCRdb, lists in-frame sequences with V and J called but not all clones. Of the missing ones, under half trace to an unresolved V gene in checked studies; the others have no known cause. V, J and clone size are taken as reported in that table, and D and trimming were inferred from the DNA itself. The sample table contains around 190,000 clones; only one count was recorded for 80% of them. The top ten clonotypes cover about 1% of the sample.

The receptor's source is a woman aged 40-49 years in good health and CMV-seronegative. The sample was PBMCs. The chain employs TRBV2 and TRBJ2-2; 6 matching bases give a weak D call of TRBD2. The CDR3 amino acid sequence is: CASRSLVAVAGELFF. Read as DNA, the sequence is TGTGCCAGCAGGTCCCTAGTAGCGGTGGCCGGGGAGCTGTTTTTT.